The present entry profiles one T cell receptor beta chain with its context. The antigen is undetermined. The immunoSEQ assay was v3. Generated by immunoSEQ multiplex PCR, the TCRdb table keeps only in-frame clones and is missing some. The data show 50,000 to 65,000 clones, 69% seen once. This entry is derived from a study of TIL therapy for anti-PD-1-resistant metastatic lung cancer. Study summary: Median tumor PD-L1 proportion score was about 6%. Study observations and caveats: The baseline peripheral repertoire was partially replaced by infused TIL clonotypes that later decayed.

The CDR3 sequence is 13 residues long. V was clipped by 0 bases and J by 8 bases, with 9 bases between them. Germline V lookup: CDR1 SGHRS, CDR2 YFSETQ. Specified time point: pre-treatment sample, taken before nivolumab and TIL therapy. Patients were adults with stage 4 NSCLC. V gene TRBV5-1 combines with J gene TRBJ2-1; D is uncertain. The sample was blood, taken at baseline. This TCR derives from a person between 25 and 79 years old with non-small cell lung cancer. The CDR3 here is CASSLAGWDEQFF. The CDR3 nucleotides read TGCGCCAGCAGCTTGGCAGGCTGGGATGAGCAGTTCTTC.